The clone carrying this T cell receptor beta chain has just a few counts. The sample is drawn from a study of OX40 agonist ivuxolimab in advanced cancers. Data came from immunoSEQ multiplex PCR; TCRdb stores just in-frame clones and leaves some out. Of roughly 93,000 clones listed, 84% are singletons. Sequencing was performed on CD4+ or CD8+ T cells sorted from blood, taken in a trial of the OX40 agonist ivuxolimab. The clonotype comes from an adult with an advanced solid tumor such as melanoma, head and neck, liver or kidney cancer.

CDR3 sequence: CASRSPRGGNQPQHF. The CDR3 nucleotides are TGTGCCAGTAGATCCCCCAGGGGAGGCAATCAGCCCCAGCATTTT. The chain combines TRBV19 with TRBJ1-5, with D possibly matching TRBD1 (6 bases). This CDR3 is built from 15 residues. The V gene's germline CDR1 is LNHDA and CDR2 SQIVND (reference sequence). Trimming shortened V by 6 bases and J by 2 bases, and 14 bases separated the two germline ends.